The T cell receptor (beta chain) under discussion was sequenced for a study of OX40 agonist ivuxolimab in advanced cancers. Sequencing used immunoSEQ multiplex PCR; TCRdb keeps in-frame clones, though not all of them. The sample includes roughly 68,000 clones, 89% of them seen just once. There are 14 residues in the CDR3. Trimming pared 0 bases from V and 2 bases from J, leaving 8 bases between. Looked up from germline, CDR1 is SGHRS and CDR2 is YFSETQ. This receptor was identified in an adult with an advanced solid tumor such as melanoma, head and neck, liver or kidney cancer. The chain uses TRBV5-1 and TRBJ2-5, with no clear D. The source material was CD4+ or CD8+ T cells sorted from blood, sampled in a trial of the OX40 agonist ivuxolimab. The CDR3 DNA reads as TGCGCCAGCAGCTTGGAAAGGGAACAAGAGACCCAGTACTTC. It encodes CASSLEREQETQYF.